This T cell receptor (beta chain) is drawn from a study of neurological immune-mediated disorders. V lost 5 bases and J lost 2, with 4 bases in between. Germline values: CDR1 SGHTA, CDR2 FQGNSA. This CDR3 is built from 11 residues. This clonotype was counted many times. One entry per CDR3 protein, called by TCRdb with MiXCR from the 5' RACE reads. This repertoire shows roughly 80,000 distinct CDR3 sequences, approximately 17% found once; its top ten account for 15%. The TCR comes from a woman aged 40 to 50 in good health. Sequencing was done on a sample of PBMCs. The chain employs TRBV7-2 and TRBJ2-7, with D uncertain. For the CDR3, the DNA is TGTGCCAGCAGCGCCGCCTACGAGCAGTACTTC. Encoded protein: CASSAAYEQYF.